This is a list of T cell receptor beta chains from one sample in a study of blood T cell repertoires in COVID-19. Repertoires were generated with immunoSEQ multiplex PCR, while TCRdb's copy carries only in-frame clones and drops some. The sample includes about 70,000 clones, approximately 83% seen only once; the top ten take around 12%. The sample taken for sequencing was peripheral blood. The receptor source for this set is a human donor in a cohort sampled during active COVID-19. Both conserved end residues are part of each CDR3. The D gene is left open where the match is weak. Size tells how often a clone was seen (once, few, many) or the class of an expanded clone, and some rows leave it out.

cdr3_nt: TGTGCCAGCAGCTTAGGTCCCAGGGGGCAAGAGACCCAGTACTTC
cdr3_aa: CASSLGPRGQETQYF
clone_size: -
v_call: TRBV7-2
j_call: TRBJ2-5
d_call: TRBD1
cdr3_length: 15

cdr3_nt: TGTGCCACCAGTGATTCCGTGACAGGGGCCTATGGCTACACCTTC
cdr3_aa: CATSDSVTGAYGYTF
clone_size: -
v_call: TRBV24-1
j_call: TRBJ1-2
d_call: TRBD1
cdr3_length: 15

cdr3_nt: TGCAGCGTTGAAGACGCTCAGGGGATCGAGCAGTACTTC
cdr3_aa: CSVEDAQGIEQYF
clone_size: -
v_call: TRBV29-1
j_call: TRBJ2-7
d_call: -
cdr3_length: 13

cdr3_nt: TGCGCCAGCAGCCAATATGACATTCAGTACTTC
cdr3_aa: CASSQYDIQYF
clone_size: -
v_call: TRBV4-1
j_call: TRBJ2-4
d_call: -
cdr3_length: 11

cdr3_nt: TGCGCCAGCAGCCACGGGACAGTGAACTATGGCTACACCTTC
cdr3_aa: CASSHGTVNYGYTF
clone_size: -
v_call: TRBV5-1
j_call: TRBJ1-2
d_call: TRBD1
cdr3_length: 14

cdr3_nt: TGCGCCAGCAGCCCTTTCGGGACCGGGGAGCTGTTTTTT
cdr3_aa: CASSPFGTGELFF
clone_size: -
v_call: TRBV4-1
j_call: TRBJ2-2
d_call: -
cdr3_length: 13

cdr3_nt: TGTGCCAGCTCACCATTCGAGCGGGGGAATGAGCAGTTCTTC
cdr3_aa: CASSPFERGNEQFF
clone_size: -
v_call: TRBV18
j_call: TRBJ2-1
d_call: TRBD2
cdr3_length: 14

cdr3_nt: TGTGCCAGCGGGAGGGCGCCGATCTATGGCTACACCTTC
cdr3_aa: CASGRAPIYGYTF
clone_size: -
v_call: TRBV12-3/TRBV12-4
j_call: TRBJ1-2
d_call: -
cdr3_length: 13

cdr3_nt: TGTGCCAGCAGCAAACTAGCGTTGAGCTCCTACGAGCAGTACTTC
cdr3_aa: CASSKLALSSYEQYF
clone_size: -
v_call: TRBV11-2
j_call: TRBJ2-7
d_call: TRBD2
cdr3_length: 15

cdr3_nt: TGTGCCAGCAGCGTAGTACCAGTAAGAACAGATACGCAGTATTTT
cdr3_aa: CASSVVPVRTDTQYF
clone_size: -
v_call: TRBV9
j_call: TRBJ2-3
d_call: -
cdr3_length: 15

cdr3_nt: TGTGCCAGCAGTTTATCACAGGGTCGGAGTGAGCAGTTCTTC
cdr3_aa: CASSLSQGRSEQFF
clone_size: -
v_call: TRBV27
j_call: TRBJ2-1
d_call: -
cdr3_length: 14

cdr3_nt: TGCGCCAGCAGCCAAGACCCCGCCGGGACTAGCTTCTATCAGTATTTT
cdr3_aa: CASSQDPAGTSFYQYF
clone_size: few
v_call: TRBV4-3
j_call: TRBJ2-3
d_call: TRBD2
cdr3_length: 16

cdr3_nt: TGTGCCAGCAGCGTAGCTCGGGACAGGGGCACCGGGGAGCTGTTTTTT
cdr3_aa: CASSVARDRGTGELFF
clone_size: -
v_call: TRBV9
j_call: TRBJ2-2
d_call: TRBD1
cdr3_length: 16

cdr3_nt: TGCGCCAGCAGCTTGAGTGCGGGGGCCTACTCTGGGGCCAACGTCCTGACTTTC
cdr3_aa: CASSLSAGAYSGANVLTF
clone_size: -
v_call: TRBV5-1
j_call: TRBJ2-6
d_call: -
cdr3_length: 18

cdr3_nt: TGTGCCAGCAGTGGGTACAGGGGTGGGGACACTGAAGCTTTCTTT
cdr3_aa: CASSGYRGGDTEAFF
clone_size: -
v_call: TRBV27
j_call: TRBJ1-1
d_call: TRBD1
cdr3_length: 15

cdr3_nt: TGTGCCAGTAGTTCCTCAGGGGCGAACGAGCAGTACTTC
cdr3_aa: CASSSSGANEQYF
clone_size: -
v_call: TRBV19
j_call: TRBJ2-7
d_call: -
cdr3_length: 13

cdr3_nt: TGTGCCAGCAGGGCCGGGACAGGGGAACGTAAAACCTTC
cdr3_aa: CASRAGTGERKTF
clone_size: -
v_call: TRBV6-5
j_call: TRBJ1-2
d_call: TRBD1
cdr3_length: 13

cdr3_nt: TGCAGTGCTAGTTCCCTAAAGATCGGTACTGAGCAGTTCTTC
cdr3_aa: CSASSLKIGTEQFF
clone_size: few
v_call: TRBV20-1
j_call: TRBJ2-1
d_call: -
cdr3_length: 14

cdr3_nt: TGTGCCACCAGTGTACAGGCCTACGAGCAGTACTTC
cdr3_aa: CATSVQAYEQYF
clone_size: once
v_call: TRBV24-1
j_call: TRBJ2-7
d_call: -
cdr3_length: 12

cdr3_nt: TGTGCCAGCAGCTTTGGGGCAGAGCAGTACTTC
cdr3_aa: CASSFGAEQYF
clone_size: few
v_call: TRBV7-9
j_call: TRBJ2-7
d_call: -
cdr3_length: 11

cdr3_nt: TGTGCCAGCAGTTCCCCTGGGGGGACACCCCTCCACTTT
cdr3_aa: CASSSPGGTPLHF
clone_size: -
v_call: TRBV6-5
j_call: TRBJ1-6
d_call: -
cdr3_length: 13

cdr3_nt: TGTGCCAGTACCCAGATGGAACAGGTCGATCAGCCCCAGCATTTT
cdr3_aa: CASTQMEQVDQPQHF
clone_size: -
v_call: TRBV19
j_call: TRBJ1-5
d_call: -
cdr3_length: 15

cdr3_nt: TGTGCCAGCAGTGAAAGGGGACAGGGAACGGCTTTCTTT
cdr3_aa: CASSERGQGTAFF
clone_size: -
v_call: TRBV2
j_call: TRBJ1-1
d_call: TRBD1
cdr3_length: 13

cdr3_nt: TGTGCCAGCAGCCAAGCAGGGGCCAACACCGGGGAGCTGTTTTTT
cdr3_aa: CASSQAGANTGELFF
clone_size: -
v_call: TRBV3-1/TRBV3-2
j_call: TRBJ2-2
d_call: -
cdr3_length: 15

cdr3_nt: TGTGCCAGCAGTTCGCGGGGGGGCAAAGAGACCCAGTACTTC
cdr3_aa: CASSSRGGKETQYF
clone_size: -
v_call: TRBV27
j_call: TRBJ2-5
d_call: TRBD2
cdr3_length: 14

cdr3_nt: TGTGCCAGCAGTTACTCACAACAGGGTTTGGGCGGCTACACCTTC
cdr3_aa: CASSYSQQGLGGYTF
clone_size: -
v_call: TRBV6-6
j_call: TRBJ1-2
d_call: -
cdr3_length: 15

cdr3_nt: TGTGCCATCAGTGAGCCCAACAGGTACGAGCAGTACTTC
cdr3_aa: CAISEPNRYEQYF
clone_size: -
v_call: TRBV10-3
j_call: TRBJ2-7
d_call: -
cdr3_length: 13

cdr3_nt: TGTGCCAGTAGTATCTCCAGAACCTACGAGCAGTACTTC
cdr3_aa: CASSISRTYEQYF
clone_size: -
v_call: TRBV19
j_call: TRBJ2-7
d_call: -
cdr3_length: 13